The clone carrying this TCR beta chain was seen a few times. Its target is unknown. Trimming removed 0 bases at V and 5 bases at J, with 9 bases between. The CDR3 sequence is 14 residues long. Per germline, CDR1 SGHDT and CDR2 YYEEEE. TCRdb re-analysed the 5' RACE reads in MiXCR, keeping a single row per CDR3 protein. The data hold about 170,000 distinct CDR3 sequences, with about an eighth observed a single time. The data belong to a study of T-cell memory formation after mild COVID-19. Notes on the study in general: Chiefly within CM and EM were the contracting CD4+ clones; CD8+ ones were within EMRA.

What was sequenced was PBMCs or a T cell subset sorted from them (not recorded which). This chain links TRBV5-6 with TRBJ2-1, with unresolved D. The clonotype comes from a man aged 18 to 30 who had mild COVID-19 (a few samples of this study predate the infection). Cell type and time point are not known. The CDR3 loop is CASSLGRMHNEQFF. CDR3 nucleotide sequence: TGTGCCAGCAGCTTGGGGCGGATGCACAATGAGCAGTTCTTC.